Sequencing of this T cell receptor beta chain was carried out in a study of cytomegalovirus exposure and HLA in healthy donors. Study overall: Early on, a data release was issued that held some 91 million unique TCRs from HLA-typed donors. Of the donors genotyped, several hundred in all, around 76% fell in the Caucasian-associated ancestry cluster. Study-level results: Previously analyzed data showed that most TCR beta V segments were productive at a frequency of about 87% or about 30%.

Germline CDR1 reads SGHTA; CDR2 reads FQGNSA. With V trimmed by 4 bases and J by 7 bases, 11 bases remained unmatched. The CDR3 is 15 residues long. This clone was counted a single time. Its cognate antigen is unknown. PCR primers comprised 60 Vbeta and 13 Jbeta primers. The repertoire was sequenced with immunoSEQ multiplex PCR; TCRdb's copy has only in-frame clones and lacks some. The data contain 100,000 to 150,000 clones, around three fifths of them singletons. This chain connects TRBV7-2 to TRBJ2-7, with TRBD1 identical over 9 bases. Sequencing used PBMCs. This clonotype was obtained from a woman between 40 and 55 years old in good health and CMV-seronegative. The CDR3 coding sequence is TGTGCCAGCAGCTCACTACAGGGGGCGTCGGGGGAGCAGTACTTC. Residues: CASSSLQGASGEQYF.